These 23 T cell receptor beta chains originate from one sample sequenced in a study of blood T cell repertoires in COVID-19. Profiling relied on immunoSEQ multiplex PCR, and the TCRdb table lists in-frame clones only, not all of them. The table shows 200,000 to 250,000 clones, with over 75% occurring only once. Material: PBMCs or T cells enriched from blood (not recorded which). All receptors come from a woman aged 40-49 years with acute COVID-19.

This clone was seen a single time. The rearrangement links TRBV2 to TRBJ1-3, with 8 bases matching TRBD1. The CDR3 has 15 residues. CDR1 is SNHLY, CDR2 FYNNEI, per germline. V trimming: 6 bases; J trimming: 0 bases; junction bases outside the gene matches: 4. This CDR3 is CASSYGTGSGNTIYF. The CDR3 nucleotides read TGTGCCAGCAGCTATGGGACAGGCTCTGGAAACACCATATATTTT.

This clone was counted only a few times. This rearrangement joins TRBV18 to TRBJ2-2, with D possibly matching TRBD1 (5 bases). From germline, CDR1 is KGHSH and CDR2 LQKENI. The CDR3 runs to 17 residues. The ends were cut back, 2 bases at V and 1 base at J, with 14 bases in the middle. The CDR3 protein is CASSPKEGQGNTGELFF. CDR3 coding DNA: TGTGCCAGCTCACCAAAGGAAGGCCAGGGGAACACCGGGGAGCTGTTTTTT.

The chain is built from TRBV12-3 or TRBV12-4 and TRBJ2-1; the D gene is possibly TRBD2 (6 bases). The CDR3 sequence is 13 residues long. Trimming stripped 2 bases from V and 7 bases from J, with 9 bases between. The CDR3 DNA follows: TGTGCCAGCAGTTTACTTGGGGGGAATGAGCAGTTCTTC. This translates into CASSLLGGNEQFF.

This clone was counted a single time. V gene TRBV5-1 combines with J gene TRBJ2-3; 7 nucleotides agree with TRBD1. J was trimmed by 6 bases and V by 2 bases; bases with no gene match: 6. The CDR3 covers 14 residues. In germline, CDR1 is SGHRS, CDR2 YFSETQ. CDR3: CASSLQNRGDTQYF. Written as DNA, the CDR3 is TGCGCCAGCAGCTTACAAAACAGGGGCGATACGCAGTATTTT.

The genes are TRBV27 and TRBJ1-5; 8 nucleotides line up with TRBD1. Per germline, CDR1 MNHEY and CDR2 SMNVEV (reference sequence). V shed 4 bases and J 2 bases; nucleotides not matched to a gene: 7. This CDR3 comprises 16 residues. CDR3 sequence (DNA): TGTGCCAGCAGTTCCCGCAGGGGGCGAGGCAATCAGCCCCAGCATTTT. Amino acids: CASSSRRGRGNQPQHF.

The CDR3 here is CASRSGGTEAFF. For the CDR3, the DNA is TGTGCCAGTAGGTCCGGAGGCACTGAAGCTTTCTTT. The V and J genes are TRBV19 and TRBJ1-1; D is ambiguous. The CDR3 is 12 residues long. Germline CDR1 LNHDA, CDR2 SQIVND (reference sequence). Between the trimmed V and J ends, which lost 6 bases and 4 bases, there was a span of 9 bases.

In nucleotides, the CDR3 is TGTGCCAGCAGCCCATCACTCTCTAACTATGGCTACACCTTC. Encoded protein: CASSPSLSNYGYTF. This chain connects TRBV7-2 to TRBJ1-2; no reliable D call. V lost 5 bases, J lost 0 bases, and 10 bases lay in between. Germline V gene data show CDR1 as SGHTA and CDR2 as FQGNSA. The CDR3 consists of 14 residues. The variable domain in full, completed from reference TRBV7-2 and TRBJ1-2, reads GAGVSQSPSNKVTEKGKDVELRCDPISGHTALYWYRQSLGQGLEFLIYFQGNSAPDKSGLPSDRFSAERTGGSVSTLTIQRTQQEDSAVYLCASSPSLSNYGYTFGSGTRLTVV.

The chain couples TRBV19 to TRBJ2-7; TRBD1 matches at 9 bases. V lost 4 bases and J lost 6; bases outside the gene matches: 10. Germline loops: CDR1 LNHDA, CDR2 SQIVND (reference sequence). This CDR3 region has 15 residues. CDR3 in DNA: TGTGCCAGTAGTACCGGGACAGGGTTTAGGGGCGAGCAGTACTTC. Its protein product is CASSTGTGFRGEQYF.

This CDR3 is CASSPSVGRSFYGYTF. DNA for the CDR3: TGTGCCAGCAGCCCATCAGTTGGCAGATCGTTCTATGGCTACACCTTC. The chain recombines TRBV7-6 with TRBJ1-2; D remains ambiguous. The CDR3 is made up of 16 amino acids. Per the germline V gene, CDR1 is SGHVS and CDR2 is FNYEAQ. The V gene lost 5 bases and the J gene lost 4 bases, with 20 bases spanning the gap.

The V and J genes are TRBV24-1 and TRBJ2-3, with D perhaps matching TRBD1 (5 bases). CDR1 and CDR2 from the germline V gene are KGHDR and SFDVKD. Trimming removed 5 bases at V and 2 bases at J, with 19 bases between. The CDR3 runs to 17 residues. CDR3 in DNA: TGTGCCACCAGTGGTTCTACGGAGACAGCACTCACAGATACGCAGTATTTT. It specifies CATSGSTETALTDTQYF.

CDR3 region: CASSWQGQGTYNEQFF. CDR3 in DNA: TGTGCCAGCAGCTGGCAGGGACAGGGAACTTACAATGAGCAGTTCTTC. V gene TRBV7-2 combines with J gene TRBJ2-1, with 9 bases lining up with TRBD1. The germline gives CDR1 SGHTA, CDR2 FQGNSA. V lost 4 bases, J lost 4 bases, and 8 bases stayed unmatched. The CDR3 spans 16 residues.

The gene calls are TRBV9 and TRBJ1-5; D might be TRBD1 (5 bases). This CDR3 has 14 amino acids. The V gene lost 3 bases and the J gene lost 0 bases, with 7 bases spanning the gap. The germline V gene encodes CDR1 SGDLS and CDR2 YYNGEE. The DNA of the CDR3 is TGTGCCAGCAGCGGGACATTTAGCAATCAGCCCCAGCATTTT. It is translated as CASSGTFSNQPQHF.

The chain links TRBV19 to TRBJ2-7, with TRBD1 matching 7 bases. CDR1 and CDR2 (germline): LNHDA, SQIVND (reference sequence). The V gene end was trimmed by 6 bases and the J gene end by 0 bases; junction bases not matched to a gene: 8. The CDR3 totals 15 residues. The CDR3 DNA follows: TGTGCCAGTAGCCCTTCCGGGACAGACTCCTACGAGCAGTACTTC. Residues: CASSPSGTDSYEQYF. Together with reference TRBV19 and TRBJ2-7, the CDR3 gives the full variable domain: DGGITQSPKYLFRKEGQNVTLSCEQNLNHDAMYWYRQDPGQGLRLIYYSQIVNDFQKGDIAEGYSVSREKKESFPLTVTSAQKNPTAFYLCASSPSGTDSYEQYFGPGTRLTVT.

The chain has TRBV5-1 and TRBJ2-2, with D perhaps matching TRBD2 (5 bases). CDR3 length: 14 residues. The V gene's germline CDR1 is SGHRS and CDR2 YFSETQ. V lost 1 base, J lost 8 bases, and 12 bases lay in between. The CDR3 region is CASSLRDSLGELFF. The DNA of the CDR3 is TGCGCCAGCAGCTTGCGGGATTCTCTGGGGGAGCTGTTTTTT.

J is TRBJ1-2 and V is TRBV23-1; D is ambiguous. TRBV23-1 is known as an ORF, though its function is uncertain. V gave up 11 bases and J gave up 7 bases, with 8 bases separating them. The CDR3 is 9 amino acids. The CDR3 DNA reads TGCGCCCCCCGGGGTGGCTACACCTTC. Its protein product is CAPRGGYTF.

This chain uses TRBV9 with TRBJ1-3; D is perhaps TRBD1 (5 bases). The length of the CDR3 is 13 residues. CDR1 and CDR2 (germline): SGDLS, YYNGEE. V lost 4 bases, J lost 8 bases, and 13 bases lay in between. In DNA form, the CDR3 reads TGTGCCAGCAGCCCCGGATGGGGGGACACCATATATTTT. Translation: CASSPGWGDTIYF.

The chain carries TRBV27 and TRBJ2-1; 7 bases are shared with TRBD1. CDR3 length equals 14 residues. Unmatched junction bases numbered 8, after V lost 5 bases and J lost 7 bases. Per the germline V gene, CDR1 is MNHEY and CDR2 is SMNVEV (reference sequence). This CDR3 is CASSPGQWGNEQFF. The DNA of the CDR3 is TGTGCCAGCAGTCCGGGACAGTGGGGTAATGAGCAGTTCTTC.

The V call is TRBV11-2, the J call TRBJ2-5; 9 bases match TRBD2. V lost 1 base to trimming and J lost 0 bases; unmatched junction nucleotides: 3. The CDR3 covers 16 residues. Germline values: CDR1 SGHAT, CDR2 FQNNGV. The CDR3 region has the DNA TGTGCCAGCAGCTTAGGGGCTAGCGGGAACCAAGAGACCCAGTACTTC. Residues: CASSLGASGNQETQYF.

The genes are TRBV7-3 and TRBJ2-1; no reliable D call. CDR1 and CDR2 (germline): SGHTA, FQGTGA. Trimming removed 4 bases at V and 10 bases at J, with 11 bases between. This CDR3 is 12 amino acids long. The CDR3 nucleotides read TGTGCCAGCAGCTCCCCCGCGCGAGAGCAGTTCTTC. It encodes CASSSPAREQFF.

The table lists this clone with a few counts. This sequence joins TRBV7-3 and TRBJ2-1, with 11 nucleotides matching TRBD1. CDR3 length: 18 amino acids. Trimming at V came to 0 bases and at J to 5 bases, leaving 9 bases not matched to a gene. The germline CDR1 and CDR2 sequences are SGHTA and FQGTGA. The chain's CDR3 is CASSLTPGTGGFHNEQFF. The CDR3 DNA reads as TGTGCCAGCAGCTTAACCCCAGGGACAGGGGGTTTCCACAATGAGCAGTTCTTC.

The chain couples TRBV7-9 to TRBJ2-7, with D unclear. This CDR3 has 16 residues. Trimming took 2 bases from V and 0 from J, leaving 14 bases between them. CDR1 is SEHNR and CDR2 is FQNEAQ in the germline V gene (reference sequence). CDR3 protein: CASSLSLMTDSYEQYF. The CDR3 nucleotides are TGTGCCAGCAGCTTATCATTAATGACTGACTCCTACGAGCAGTACTTC.

The V and J genes are TRBV19 and TRBJ1-1, with D perhaps TRBD1 (6 bases). Germline loops: CDR1 LNHDA, CDR2 SQIVND (reference sequence). This CDR3 is 16 amino acids long. V was clipped by 1 base and J by 0 bases, with 12 bases between them. CDR3 residues: CASSIADSRMNTEAFF. CDR3 bases: TGTGCCAGTAGTATAGCGGACAGCCGCATGAACACTGAAGCTTTCTTT.

This clone was observed a few times. The V gene is TRBV6-5, the J gene TRBJ2-2; TRBD1 matches at 7 bases. The CDR3 is 14 amino acids. J gave up 7 bases and V 4 bases, and 6 bases lay outside the gene matches. Germline CDR1 is MNHEY and CDR2 is SVGAGI. The CDR3 is CASSLTGKHGELFF. CDR3 coding DNA: TGTGCCAGCAGTTTGACAGGGAAGCACGGGGAGCTGTTTTTT.